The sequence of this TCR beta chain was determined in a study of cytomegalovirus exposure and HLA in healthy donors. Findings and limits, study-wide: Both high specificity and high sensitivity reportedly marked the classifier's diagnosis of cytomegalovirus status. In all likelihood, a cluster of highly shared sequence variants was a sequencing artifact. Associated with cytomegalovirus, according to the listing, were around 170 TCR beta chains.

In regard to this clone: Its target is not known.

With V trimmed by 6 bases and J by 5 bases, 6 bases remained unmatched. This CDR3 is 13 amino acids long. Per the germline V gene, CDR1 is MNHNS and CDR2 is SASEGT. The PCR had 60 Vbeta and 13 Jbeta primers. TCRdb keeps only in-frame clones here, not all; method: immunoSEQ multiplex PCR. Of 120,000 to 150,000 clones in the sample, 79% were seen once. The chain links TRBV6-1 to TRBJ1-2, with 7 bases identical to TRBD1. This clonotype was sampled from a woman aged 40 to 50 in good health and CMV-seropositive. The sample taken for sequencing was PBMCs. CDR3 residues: CASRDRAGYGYTF. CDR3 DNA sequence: TGTGCCAGCAGAGACAGGGCGGGGTATGGCTACACCTTC.